These T cell receptor beta chains were read from a single sample in a study of T-cell reconstitution after alpha-beta-depleted transplantation in children. Using its own MiXCR run on the PCR reads, TCRdb lists one record per CDR3 protein. The sample holds around 500,000 distinct CDR3 sequences, around an eighth seen once. The source was PBMCs from the stem cell graft donor, collected from the stem cell graft. These receptors all come from a human donor who donated a stem cell graft to a child with combined immunodeficiency. The CDR3 runs from the conserved cysteine through the conserved F or W. The D gene is left open where the match is weak. Clone size is stated in some rows and not others, as once, few, many or a class when expanded.

v_gene: TRBV5-1; len: 17; abundance: NA; j_gene: TRBJ2-1; d_gene: TRBD2; CDR3nt: TGCGCCAGCAGCTTGGTGTTAGCGGGGGCCTACGGAAATGAGCAGTTCTTC; CDR3aa: CASSLVLAGAYGNEQFF
v_gene: TRBV12-3/TRBV12-4; len: 13; abundance: NA; j_gene: TRBJ1-2; d_gene: NA; CDR3nt: TGTGCCAGCAGTTTACAGGCTGACTATGGCTACACCTTC; CDR3aa: CASSLQADYGYTF
v_gene: TRBV6-6; len: 13; abundance: many; j_gene: TRBJ1-1; d_gene: NA; CDR3nt: TGTGCCAGCAGTTCCGGTGGCCGGACTGAAGCTTTCTTT; CDR3aa: CASSSGGRTEAFF
v_gene: TRBV6-1; len: 16; abundance: many; j_gene: TRBJ1-4; d_gene: NA; CDR3nt: TGTGCCAGCAGAGCAACGGGAGCTGGGGCTAATGAAAAACTGTTTTTT; CDR3aa: CASRATGAGANEKLFF
v_gene: TRBV29-1; len: 13; abundance: many; j_gene: TRBJ2-5; d_gene: NA; CDR3nt: TGCAGCGCCATGGAGGGGTTCGGGGAGACCCAGTACTTC; CDR3aa: CSAMEGFGETQYF
v_gene: TRBV6-2/TRBV6-3; len: 15; abundance: NA; j_gene: TRBJ2-1; d_gene: NA; CDR3nt: TGTGCCAGCAGATTAAGCGGGTCTTACTACAATGAGCAGTTCTTC; CDR3aa: CASRLSGSYYNEQFF
v_gene: TRBV6-1; len: 15; abundance: NA; j_gene: TRBJ2-7; d_gene: TRBD1; CDR3nt: TGTGCCAGCAGTCCCCCGGGACAGGGATTCCACGAGCAGTACTTC; CDR3aa: CASSPPGQGFHEQYF
v_gene: TRBV12-3/TRBV12-4; len: 12; abundance: many; j_gene: TRBJ2-1; d_gene: NA; CDR3nt: TGTGCCAGCAGCTCGGCTTTCAATGAGCAGTTCTTC; CDR3aa: CASSSAFNEQFF
v_gene: TRBV12-3/TRBV12-4; len: 16; abundance: few; j_gene: TRBJ2-5; d_gene: TRBD2; CDR3nt: TGTGCCAGCAGTTTCTCTAGCGGGGGGGCCCACGAGACCCAGTACTTC; CDR3aa: CASSFSSGGAHETQYF
v_gene: TRBV7-2; len: 15; abundance: NA; j_gene: TRBJ1-5; d_gene: NA; CDR3nt: TGTGCCAGCAGCTTGGTAGCGAGTAGCAATCAGCCCCAGCATTTT; CDR3aa: CASSLVASSNQPQHF
v_gene: TRBV5-1; len: 12; abundance: NA; j_gene: TRBJ2-1; d_gene: NA; CDR3nt: TGCGCCAGCAGAGGTGGGACTAATGAGCAGTTCTTC; CDR3aa: CASRGGTNEQFF
v_gene: TRBV12-3/TRBV12-4; len: 17; abundance: NA; j_gene: TRBJ2-2; d_gene: NA; CDR3nt: TGTGCCAGCAGTTTAACCCCGGGACTCCTTGATCCTGGGGAGCTGTTTTTT; CDR3aa: CASSLTPGLLDPGELFF
v_gene: TRBV27; len: 17; abundance: NA; j_gene: TRBJ2-2; d_gene: NA; CDR3nt: TGTGCCAGCAGCCACCGTCCGGGGCCAGGAAACACCGGGGAGCTGTTTTTT; CDR3aa: CASSHRPGPGNTGELFF
v_gene: TRBV5-1; len: 15; abundance: NA; j_gene: TRBJ1-1; d_gene: NA; CDR3nt: TGCGCCAGCAGCTTGGAAGGGTATCCGAACACTGAAGCTTTCTTT; CDR3aa: CASSLEGYPNTEAFF
v_gene: TRBV18; len: 16; abundance: NA; j_gene: TRBJ1-2; d_gene: TRBD1; CDR3nt: TGTGCCAGCTCACCATGGGACAGGTGGCTTACCTATGGCTACACCTTC; CDR3aa: CASSPWDRWLTYGYTF
v_gene: TRBV10-2; len: 16; abundance: NA; j_gene: TRBJ1-1; d_gene: TRBD1; CDR3nt: TGCGCCAGCAGCCAGAGGACAGGGCTAGGGGACACTGAAGCTTTCTTT; CDR3aa: CASSQRTGLGDTEAFF
v_gene: TRBV20-1; len: 13; abundance: NA; j_gene: TRBJ1-2; d_gene: TRBD1; CDR3nt: TGCAGTGCTAGAGACGGGACAGGGTTGGGGTACACCTTC; CDR3aa: CSARDGTGLGYTF
v_gene: TRBV27; len: 16; abundance: NA; j_gene: TRBJ2-7; d_gene: TRBD2; CDR3nt: TGTGCCAGCAGTTTATCCCAGGGACTAGCGGGTACGGAGCAGTACTTC; CDR3aa: CASSLSQGLAGTEQYF
v_gene: TRBV5-5; len: 15; abundance: many; j_gene: TRBJ2-1; d_gene: TRBD2; CDR3nt: TGTGCCAGCAGGACTAGCCCCAGCTCCTACAATGAGCAGTTCTTC; CDR3aa: CASRTSPSSYNEQFF
v_gene: TRBV23-1; len: 15; abundance: NA; j_gene: TRBJ2-7; d_gene: TRBD1; CDR3nt: TGCGCCAGCCCCTGCAGGGGGCCCTTCTGCTACGAGCAGTACTTC; CDR3aa: CASPCRGPFCYEQYF
v_gene: TRBV6-5; len: 15; abundance: few; j_gene: TRBJ2-3; d_gene: TRBD2; CDR3nt: TGTGCCAGCAGTTATTATGGCCGGGACTACAAGAAGCAGTATTTT; CDR3aa: CASSYYGRDYKKQYF
v_gene: TRBV30; len: 14; abundance: NA; j_gene: TRBJ2-2; d_gene: TRBD1; CDR3nt: TGTGCCTGTCTTACGACAGGGGTAACCGGGGAGCTGTTTTTT; CDR3aa: CACLTTGVTGELFF
v_gene: TRBV12-3/TRBV12-4; len: 16; abundance: NA; j_gene: TRBJ2-3; d_gene: TRBD2; CDR3nt: TGTGCCAGCAGTTTTCGCCGACTAGCCTTCACAGATACGCAGTATTTT; CDR3aa: CASSFRRLAFTDTQYF
v_gene: TRBV7-3; len: 16; abundance: NA; j_gene: TRBJ2-1; d_gene: NA; CDR3nt: TGTGCCAGCAGCCCTCGGGCAGCTCAATTAAGGAATGAGCAGTTCTTC; CDR3aa: CASSPRAAQLRNEQFF
v_gene: TRBV28; len: 11; abundance: few; j_gene: TRBJ1-5; d_gene: NA; CDR3nt: TGTGCCAGCATGGGCGATCAGCCCCAGCATTTT; CDR3aa: CASMGDQPQHF
v_gene: TRBV6-2/TRBV6-3; len: 15; abundance: NA; j_gene: TRBJ2-7; d_gene: TRBD2; CDR3nt: TGTGCCAGCAGTTACTCTTCTAGCGGGAACTACGAGCAGTACTTC; CDR3aa: CASSYSSSGNYEQYF
v_gene: TRBV10-3; len: 13; abundance: few; j_gene: TRBJ2-5; d_gene: TRBD2; CDR3nt: TGTGCCATCGGGGGACTAGCTGGTGAGACCCAGTACTTC; CDR3aa: CAIGGLAGETQYF
v_gene: TRBV7-2; len: 17; abundance: many; j_gene: TRBJ2-3; d_gene: NA; CDR3nt: TGTGCCAGCAGCCGTTTTAGTGCGGGAAGGTTGGCAGATACGCAGTATTTT; CDR3aa: CASSRFSAGRLADTQYF
v_gene: TRBV7-9; len: 16; abundance: NA; j_gene: TRBJ2-7; d_gene: TRBD1; CDR3nt: TGTGCCAGCAGCTTAGTAGTAGTGGGACAGAGATACGAGCAGTACTTC; CDR3aa: CASSLVVVGQRYEQYF
v_gene: TRBV6-1; len: 14; abundance: NA; j_gene: TRBJ2-5; d_gene: NA; CDR3nt: TGTGCCAGCAGAATCCACCGGGCCCCAGGGACCCAGTACTTC; CDR3aa: CASRIHRAPGTQYF
v_gene: TRBV15; len: 13; abundance: many; j_gene: TRBJ2-1; d_gene: NA; CDR3nt: TGTGCCACCAGCAGAGAGGACGACAATGAGCAGTTCTTC; CDR3aa: CATSREDDNEQFF
v_gene: TRBV5-1; len: 14; abundance: NA; j_gene: TRBJ2-7; d_gene: NA; CDR3nt: TGCGCCAGCAGCTTCCGGGACGGCTCCTACGAGCAGTACTTC; CDR3aa: CASSFRDGSYEQYF
v_gene: TRBV19; len: 13; abundance: few; j_gene: TRBJ1-5; d_gene: NA; CDR3nt: TGTGCCAGTAGTCGATGGGAGAATCAGCCCCAGCATTTT; CDR3aa: CASSRWENQPQHF
v_gene: TRBV5-5; len: 16; abundance: NA; j_gene: TRBJ2-3; d_gene: TRBD2; CDR3nt: TGTGCCAGCAGCTTCCTGACTAGCCTGGAAGGGGATACGCAGTATTTT; CDR3aa: CASSFLTSLEGDTQYF
v_gene: TRBV29-1; len: 15; abundance: few; j_gene: TRBJ1-1; d_gene: TRBD1; CDR3nt: TGCAGCGTTGGGACAGGGGTGACTTCGAACACTGAAGCTTTCTTT; CDR3aa: CSVGTGVTSNTEAFF
v_gene: TRBV20-1; len: 18; abundance: few; j_gene: TRBJ2-3; d_gene: TRBD2; CDR3nt: TGCAGTGCTTTATCACACAGACCGGGACTAGCGGGAGCAGATACGCAGTATTTT; CDR3aa: CSALSHRPGLAGADTQYF
v_gene: TRBV29-1; len: 15; abundance: few; j_gene: TRBJ2-3; d_gene: TRBD2; CDR3nt: TGCAGCGTTGAGTCCGAGCGGGGGCTCACAGATACGCAGTATTTT; CDR3aa: CSVESERGLTDTQYF
v_gene: TRBV6-5; len: 13; abundance: many; j_gene: TRBJ1-1; d_gene: NA; CDR3nt: TGTGCCAGCAGATACGCCATGAACACTGAAGCTTTCTTT; CDR3aa: CASRYAMNTEAFF
v_gene: TRBV6-1; len: 14; abundance: NA; j_gene: TRBJ2-7; d_gene: TRBD1; CDR3nt: TGTGCCAGCAGTGAAGCGGGACAGGTCTACGAGCAGTACTTC; CDR3aa: CASSEAGQVYEQYF
v_gene: TRBV29-1; len: 14; abundance: many; j_gene: TRBJ2-1; d_gene: NA; CDR3nt: TGCAGCGTTGAAGTAAACGGCGTGATCGATGAGCAGTTCTTC; CDR3aa: CSVEVNGVIDEQFF
v_gene: TRBV7-9; len: 15; abundance: NA; j_gene: TRBJ2-7; d_gene: NA; CDR3nt: TGTGCCAGCAGCTTGGCTGGGGTCGGCTCCTACGAGCAGTACTTC; CDR3aa: CASSLAGVGSYEQYF
v_gene: TRBV7-9; len: 12; abundance: many; j_gene: TRBJ2-3; d_gene: NA; CDR3nt: TGTGCCAGCAGCTTAGAGATAGATACGCAGTATTTT; CDR3aa: CASSLEIDTQYF
v_gene: TRBV27; len: 17; abundance: NA; j_gene: TRBJ2-2; d_gene: NA; CDR3nt: TGTGCCAGCAGAACCCCCTGGGGGGAGTCGAAGGCCGGGGAGCTGTTTTTT; CDR3aa: CASRTPWGESKAGELFF
v_gene: TRBV9; len: 16; abundance: few; j_gene: TRBJ2-7; d_gene: TRBD1; CDR3nt: TGTGCCAGCAGCGACAACCGGGACAGGGAGGGCCGGGAGCAGTACTTC; CDR3aa: CASSDNRDREGREQYF
v_gene: TRBV7-2; len: 15; abundance: few; j_gene: TRBJ2-7; d_gene: NA; CDR3nt: TGTGCCAGCAGCTTAGACGGGAGAGGGTCCTACGAGCAGTACTTC; CDR3aa: CASSLDGRGSYEQYF